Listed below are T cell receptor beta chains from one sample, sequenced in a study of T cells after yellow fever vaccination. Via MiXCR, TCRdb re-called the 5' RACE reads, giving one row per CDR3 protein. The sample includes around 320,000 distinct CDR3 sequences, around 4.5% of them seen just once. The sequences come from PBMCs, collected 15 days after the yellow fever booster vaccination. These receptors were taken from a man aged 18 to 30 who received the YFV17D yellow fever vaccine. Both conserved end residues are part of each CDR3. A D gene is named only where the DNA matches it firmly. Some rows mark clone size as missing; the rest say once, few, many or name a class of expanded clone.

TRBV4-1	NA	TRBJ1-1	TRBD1	CASSQDNRGVTEAFF	TGCGCCAGCAGCCAAGATAACAGGGGGGTCACTGAAGCTTTCTTT
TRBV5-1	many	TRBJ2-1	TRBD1	CASSPGQGVNEQFF	TGCGCCAGCAGCCCCGGACAGGGGGTTAATGAGCAGTTCTTC
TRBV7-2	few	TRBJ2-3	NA	CASSRIALRDTQYF	TGTGCCAGCAGCCGAATAGCACTCAGAGATACGCAGTATTTT
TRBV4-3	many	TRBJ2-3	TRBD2	CASSQEMGTRARDTQYF	TGCGCCAGCAGCCAAGAAATGGGGACTAGGGCACGCGATACGCAGTATTTT
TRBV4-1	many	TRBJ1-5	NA	CASSQGRDDQPQHF	TGCGCCAGCAGCCAAGGCAGGGACGATCAGCCCCAGCATTTT
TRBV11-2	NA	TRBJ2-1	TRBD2	CASSKDGTRGYNEQFF	TGTGCCAGCAGCAAGGACGGGACTAGGGGGTACAATGAGCAGTTCTTC
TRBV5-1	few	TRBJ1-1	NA	CASSLDPGSSEAFF	TGCGCCAGCAGCTTGGATCCGGGGAGTTCTGAAGCTTTCTTT
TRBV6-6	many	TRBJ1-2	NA	CASSYFGATNSNYGYTF	TGTGCCAGCAGTTACTTTGGAGCCACAAATTCGAACTATGGCTACACCTTC
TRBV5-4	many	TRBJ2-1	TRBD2	CASSWSGGSSYNEQFF	TGTGCCAGCAGCTGGAGCGGGGGGAGCTCCTACAATGAGCAGTTCTTC
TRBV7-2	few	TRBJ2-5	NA	CASSWLAQETQYF	TGTGCCAGCAGCTGGCTAGCGCAAGAGACCCAGTACTTC
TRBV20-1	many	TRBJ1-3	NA	CSAFLGNTIYF	TGCAGTGCCTTCCTTGGAAACACCATATATTTT
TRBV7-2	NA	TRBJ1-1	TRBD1	CASSQTGAGVNTEAFF	TGTGCCAGCAGCCAGACAGGGGCAGGGGTGAACACTGAAGCTTTCTTT
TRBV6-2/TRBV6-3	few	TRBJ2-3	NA	CASSYSFGGAFTDTQYF	TGTGCCAGCAGTTACTCCTTTGGGGGGGCATTCACAGATACGCAGTATTTT
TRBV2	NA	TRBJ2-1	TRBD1	CASSMQGAQQFF	TGTGCCAGCAGTATGCAGGGGGCTCAGCAGTTCTTC
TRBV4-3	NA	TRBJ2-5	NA	CASSQELATGETQYF	TGCGCCAGCAGCCAAGAGTTAGCTACGGGGGAGACCCAGTACTTC
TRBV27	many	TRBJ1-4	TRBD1	CASSPGQGRGMKTLFF	TGTGCCAGCAGCCCAGGACAGGGTCGGGGGATGAAAACGTTGTTTTTT
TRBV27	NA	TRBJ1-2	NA	CASSLSRGGAGGYTF	TGTGCCAGCAGTTTATCGCGGGGGGGGGCTGGTGGCTACACCTTC
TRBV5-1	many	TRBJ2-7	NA	CASSPSRDDEQYF	TGCGCCAGCAGCCCCTCCAGGGACGACGAGCAGTACTTC
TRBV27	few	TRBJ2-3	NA	CASSLQFSSTDTQYF	TGTGCCAGCAGTTTACAGTTTTCTAGCACAGATACGCAGTATTTT
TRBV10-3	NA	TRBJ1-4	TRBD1	CAISSQGEKLFF	TGTGCCATCAGTTCACAGGGGGAAAAACTGTTTTTT
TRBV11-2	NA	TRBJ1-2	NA	CASSLDSGRIGAYGYTF	TGTGCCAGCAGCTTAGATTCGGGCCGCATTGGGGCCTATGGCTACACCTTC
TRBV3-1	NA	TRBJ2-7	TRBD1	CASSQETGRYEQYF	TGTGCCAGCAGCCAGGAGACAGGGCGGTACGAGCAGTACTTC
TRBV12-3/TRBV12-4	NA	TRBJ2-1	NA	CDSSPQGLVQFF	TGTGACAGCAGTCCCCAGGGTCTCGTGCAGTTCTTC
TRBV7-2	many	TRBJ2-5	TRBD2	CASSFQRGAGETQYF	TGTGCCAGCAGCTTTCAGCGGGGGGCGGGAGAGACCCAGTACTTC
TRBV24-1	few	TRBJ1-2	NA	CATSDLGYGYTF	TGTGCCACCAGTGATTTGGGCTATGGCTACACCTTC
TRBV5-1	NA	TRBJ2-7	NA	CASTESRSPGYEQYF	TGCGCCAGCACCGAATCGAGGAGCCCGGGCTACGAGCAGTACTTC
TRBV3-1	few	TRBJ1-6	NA	CASSQDAATHSPLHF	TGTGCCAGCAGCCAAGACGCTGCGACCCATTCACCCCTCCACTTT
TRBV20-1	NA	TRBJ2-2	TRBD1	CSARVPPRGTTGELFF	TGCAGTGCTAGAGTTCCTCCCAGGGGGACCACCGGGGAGCTGTTTTTT
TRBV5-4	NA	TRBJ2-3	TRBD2	CASSLALAGSTDTQYF	TGTGCCAGCAGCTTGGCCCTAGCGGGGAGCACAGATACGCAGTATTTT
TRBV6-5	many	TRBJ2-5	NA	CASSRRQETQYF	TGTGCCAGCAGCCGGAGACAAGAGACCCAGTACTTC
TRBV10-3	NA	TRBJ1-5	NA	CAISTGESNQPQHF	TGTGCCATCAGTACCGGGGAGAGCAATCAGCCCCAGCATTTT
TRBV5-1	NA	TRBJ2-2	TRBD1	CASSLRTGGRNTGELFF	TGCGCCAGCAGCTTGAGGACAGGGGGTAGGAACACCGGGGAGCTGTTTTTT
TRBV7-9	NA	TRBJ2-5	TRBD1	CASSPRTGEGQETQYF	TGTGCCAGCAGCCCCCGGACAGGGGAAGGCCAAGAGACCCAGTACTTC
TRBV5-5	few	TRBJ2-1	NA	CASSPESQAGNEQFF	TGTGCCAGCAGCCCAGAGTCCCAGGCAGGGAATGAGCAGTTCTTC
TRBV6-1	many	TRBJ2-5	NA	CASSDPGQGRQETQYF	TGTGCCAGCAGTGATCCGGGGCAGGGGAGGCAAGAGACCCAGTACTTC
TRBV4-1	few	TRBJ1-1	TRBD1	CASSGTGGLWNTEAFF	TGCGCCAGCAGCGGGACAGGGGGCTTGTGGAACACTGAAGCTTTCTTT
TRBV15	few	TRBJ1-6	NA	CATSRDSASRVYSPLHF	TGTGCCACCAGCAGAGATTCGGCCTCGCGGGTTTATTCACCCCTCCACTTT
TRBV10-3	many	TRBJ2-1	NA	CAIRLHRDGVNEQFF	TGTGCCATCAGGTTACACAGGGATGGGGTGAATGAGCAGTTCTTC
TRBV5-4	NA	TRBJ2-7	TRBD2	CASSFGGSEQYF	TGTGCCAGCAGCTTCGGGGGGTCCGAGCAGTACTTC
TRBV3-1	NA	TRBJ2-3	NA	CASSQDRGARTDTQYF	TGTGCCAGCAGCCAAGACCGGGGGGCCCGCACAGATACGCAGTATTTT
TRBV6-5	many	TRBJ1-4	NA	CASSYRGATNEKLFF	TGTGCCAGCAGTTACCGGGGGGCGACTAATGAAAAACTGTTTTTT
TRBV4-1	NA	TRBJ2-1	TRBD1	CASSYGQGANEQFF	TGCGCCAGCAGCTATGGACAGGGCGCTAATGAGCAGTTCTTC
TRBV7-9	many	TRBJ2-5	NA	CASSLGMGRETQYF	TGTGCCAGCAGCTTAGGAATGGGACGAGAGACCCAGTACTTC
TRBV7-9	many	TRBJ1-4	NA	CASSWADEKLFF	TGTGCCAGCAGCTGGGCCGATGAAAAACTGTTTTTT
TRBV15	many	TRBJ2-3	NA	CATSRAGTGTYTQYF	TGTGCCACCAGCAGAGCCGGGACGGGGACATATACGCAGTATTTT
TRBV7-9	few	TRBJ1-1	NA	CASSLVAQMNTEAFF	TGTGCCAGCAGCTTAGTTGCCCAGATGAACACTGAAGCTTTCTTT
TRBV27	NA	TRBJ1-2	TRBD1	CASRAGTGGIPSGYTF	TGTGCCAGCAGAGCCGGGACAGGGGGCATTCCGAGTGGCTACACCTTC
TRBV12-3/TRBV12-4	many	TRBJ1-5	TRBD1	CASSFYRSGGGGSNQPQHF	TGTGCCAGCAGTTTTTACAGGTCAGGGGGCGGAGGGAGCAATCAGCCCCAGCATTTT
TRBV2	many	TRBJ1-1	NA	CATRWGNTEAFF	TGTGCCACCCGGTGGGGAAACACTGAAGCTTTCTTT
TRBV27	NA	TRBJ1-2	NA	CASRPLGNYGYTF	TGTGCCAGCAGACCCCTGGGTAACTATGGCTACACCTTC
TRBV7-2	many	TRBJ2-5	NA	CASSLRQGRGETQYF	TGTGCCAGCAGCTTAAGGCAGGGAAGGGGAGAGACCCAGTACTTC
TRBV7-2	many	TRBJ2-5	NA	CASSLEWGTQYF	TGTGCCAGCAGCTTAGAGTGGGGGACCCAGTACTTC
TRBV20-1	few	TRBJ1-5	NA	CSATTGDQPQHF	TGCAGTGCAACCACAGGAGATCAGCCCCAGCATTTT